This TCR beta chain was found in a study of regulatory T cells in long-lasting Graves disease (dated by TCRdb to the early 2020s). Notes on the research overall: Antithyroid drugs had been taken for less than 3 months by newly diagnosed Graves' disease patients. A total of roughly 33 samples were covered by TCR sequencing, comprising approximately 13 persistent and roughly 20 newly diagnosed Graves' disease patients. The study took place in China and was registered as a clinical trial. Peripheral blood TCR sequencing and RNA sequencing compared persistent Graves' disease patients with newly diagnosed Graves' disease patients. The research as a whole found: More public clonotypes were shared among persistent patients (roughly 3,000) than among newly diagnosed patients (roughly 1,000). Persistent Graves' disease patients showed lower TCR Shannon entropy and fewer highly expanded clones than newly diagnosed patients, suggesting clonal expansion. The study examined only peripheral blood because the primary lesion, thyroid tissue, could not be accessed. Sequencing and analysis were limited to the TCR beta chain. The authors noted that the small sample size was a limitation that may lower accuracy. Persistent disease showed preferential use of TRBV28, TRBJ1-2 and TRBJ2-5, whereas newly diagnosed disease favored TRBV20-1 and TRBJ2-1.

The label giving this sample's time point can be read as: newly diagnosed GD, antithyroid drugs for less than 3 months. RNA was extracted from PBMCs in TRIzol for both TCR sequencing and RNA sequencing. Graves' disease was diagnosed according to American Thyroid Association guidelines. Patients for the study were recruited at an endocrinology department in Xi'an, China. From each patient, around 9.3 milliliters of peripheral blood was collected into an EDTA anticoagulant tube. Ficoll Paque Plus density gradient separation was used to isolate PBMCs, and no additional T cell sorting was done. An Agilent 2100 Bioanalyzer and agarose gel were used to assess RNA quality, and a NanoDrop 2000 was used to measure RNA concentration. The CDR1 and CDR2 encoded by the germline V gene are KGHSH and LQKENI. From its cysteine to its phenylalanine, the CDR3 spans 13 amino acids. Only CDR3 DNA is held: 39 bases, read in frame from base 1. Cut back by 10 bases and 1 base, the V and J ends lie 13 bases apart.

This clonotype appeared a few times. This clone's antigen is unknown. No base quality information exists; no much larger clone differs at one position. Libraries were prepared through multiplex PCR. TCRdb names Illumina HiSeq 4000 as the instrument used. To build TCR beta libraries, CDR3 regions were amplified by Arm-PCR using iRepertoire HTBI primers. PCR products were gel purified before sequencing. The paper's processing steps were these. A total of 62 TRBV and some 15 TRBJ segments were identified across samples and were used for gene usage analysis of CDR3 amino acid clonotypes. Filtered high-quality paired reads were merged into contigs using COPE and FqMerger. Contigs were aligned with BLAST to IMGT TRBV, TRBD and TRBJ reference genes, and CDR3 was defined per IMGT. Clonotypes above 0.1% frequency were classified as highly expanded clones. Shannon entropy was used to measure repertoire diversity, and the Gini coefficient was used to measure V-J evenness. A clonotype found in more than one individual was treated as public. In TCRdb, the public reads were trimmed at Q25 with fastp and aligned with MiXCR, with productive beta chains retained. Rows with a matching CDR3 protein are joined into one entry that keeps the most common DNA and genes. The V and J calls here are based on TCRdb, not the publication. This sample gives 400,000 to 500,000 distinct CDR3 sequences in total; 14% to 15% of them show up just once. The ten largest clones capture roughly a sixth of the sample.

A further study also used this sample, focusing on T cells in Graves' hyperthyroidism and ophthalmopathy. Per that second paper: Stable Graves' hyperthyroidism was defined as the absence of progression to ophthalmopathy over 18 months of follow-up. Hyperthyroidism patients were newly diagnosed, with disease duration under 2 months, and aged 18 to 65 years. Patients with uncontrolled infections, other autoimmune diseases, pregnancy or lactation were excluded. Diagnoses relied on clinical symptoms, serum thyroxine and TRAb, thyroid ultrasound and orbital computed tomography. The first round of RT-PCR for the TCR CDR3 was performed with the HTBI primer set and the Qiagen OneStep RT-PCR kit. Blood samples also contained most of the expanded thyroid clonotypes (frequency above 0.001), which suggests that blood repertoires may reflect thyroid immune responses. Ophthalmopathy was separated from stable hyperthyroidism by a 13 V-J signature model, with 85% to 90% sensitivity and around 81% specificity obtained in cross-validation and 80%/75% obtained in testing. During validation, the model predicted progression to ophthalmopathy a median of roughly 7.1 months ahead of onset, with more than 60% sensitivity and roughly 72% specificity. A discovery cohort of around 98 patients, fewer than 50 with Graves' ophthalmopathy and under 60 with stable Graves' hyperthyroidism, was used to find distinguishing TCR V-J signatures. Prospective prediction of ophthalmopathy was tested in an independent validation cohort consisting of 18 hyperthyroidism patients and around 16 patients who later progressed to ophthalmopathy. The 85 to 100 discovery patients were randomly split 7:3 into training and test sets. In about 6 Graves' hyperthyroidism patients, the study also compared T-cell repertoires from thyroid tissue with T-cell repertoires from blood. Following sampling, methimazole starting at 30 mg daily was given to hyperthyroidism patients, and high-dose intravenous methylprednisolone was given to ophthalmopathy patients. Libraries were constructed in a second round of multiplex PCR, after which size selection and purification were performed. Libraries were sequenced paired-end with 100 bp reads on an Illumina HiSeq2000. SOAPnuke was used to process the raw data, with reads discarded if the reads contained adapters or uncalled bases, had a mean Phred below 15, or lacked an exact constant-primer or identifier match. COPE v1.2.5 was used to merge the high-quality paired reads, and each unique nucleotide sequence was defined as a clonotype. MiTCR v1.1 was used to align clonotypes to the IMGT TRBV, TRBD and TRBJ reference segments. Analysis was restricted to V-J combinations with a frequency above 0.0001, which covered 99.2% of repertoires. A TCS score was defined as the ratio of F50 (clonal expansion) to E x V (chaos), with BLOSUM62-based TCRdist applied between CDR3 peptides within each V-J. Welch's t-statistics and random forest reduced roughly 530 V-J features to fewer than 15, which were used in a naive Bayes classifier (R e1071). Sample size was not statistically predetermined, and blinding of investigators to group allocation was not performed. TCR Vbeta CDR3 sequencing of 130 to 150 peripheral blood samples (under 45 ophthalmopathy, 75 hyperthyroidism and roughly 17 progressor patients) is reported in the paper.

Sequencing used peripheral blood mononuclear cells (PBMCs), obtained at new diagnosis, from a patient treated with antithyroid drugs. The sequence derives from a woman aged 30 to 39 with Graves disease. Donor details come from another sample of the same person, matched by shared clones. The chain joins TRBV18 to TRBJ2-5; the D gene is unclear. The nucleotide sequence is TGTGCCACGGTCCATGGCGTCCAAGAGACCCAGTACTTC. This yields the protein CATVHGVQETQYF.